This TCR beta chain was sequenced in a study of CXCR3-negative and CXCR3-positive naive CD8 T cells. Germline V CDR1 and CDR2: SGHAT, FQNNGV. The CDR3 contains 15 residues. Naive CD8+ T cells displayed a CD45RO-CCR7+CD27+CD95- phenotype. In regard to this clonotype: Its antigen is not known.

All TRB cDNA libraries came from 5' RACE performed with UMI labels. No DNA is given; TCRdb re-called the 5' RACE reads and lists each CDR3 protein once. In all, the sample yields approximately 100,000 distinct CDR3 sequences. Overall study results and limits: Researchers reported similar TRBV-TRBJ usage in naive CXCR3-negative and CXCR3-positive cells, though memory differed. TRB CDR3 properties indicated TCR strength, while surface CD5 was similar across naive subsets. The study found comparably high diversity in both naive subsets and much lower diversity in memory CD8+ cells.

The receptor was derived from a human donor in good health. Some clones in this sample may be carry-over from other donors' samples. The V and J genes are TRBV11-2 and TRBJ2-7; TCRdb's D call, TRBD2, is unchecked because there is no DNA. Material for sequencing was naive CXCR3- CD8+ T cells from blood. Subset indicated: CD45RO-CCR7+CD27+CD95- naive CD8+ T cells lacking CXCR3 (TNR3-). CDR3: CASRRTSGSVHEQYF.